Listed below are T cell receptor beta chains from one sample, sequenced in a study of lung T cells in sarcoidosis with Löfgren's syndrome. One entry per CDR3 protein results from TCRdb running MiXCR on the reads. Of a few hundred distinct CDR3 sequences listed, roughly 25% were seen once; the top ten hold 30% to 40%. The sample taken for sequencing was CD4+ T cells from bronchoalveolar lavage. These receptors were taken from a human donor with sarcoidosis (Löfgren's syndrome or another form), or a control subject (not recorded which). Both conserved end residues are part of each CDR3. A D gene is named only where the DNA matches it firmly. Part of the rows lack a size; the others show once, few, many or a class for expanded clones.

TRBV2,large,TRBD1,TRBJ1-1,CASSEWQGVTEAFF,TGTGCCAGCAGTGAATGGCAGGGGGTCACTGAAGCTTTCTTT
TRBV10-3,-,-,TRBJ2-1,CAISRDREQFF,TGTGCCATCAGTAGGGACCGTGAGCAGTTCTTC
TRBV9,medium-sized,-,TRBJ1-2,CASSPHTPREGGYTF,TGTGCCAGCAGCCCACATACCCCGCGGGAAGGTGGCTACACCTTC
TRBV7-2,medium-sized,TRBD1,TRBJ1-2,CASSLGTGGARGYTF,TGTGCCAGCAGCTTAGGGACAGGGGGGGCAAGAGGCTACACCTTC
TRBV2,large,-,TRBJ1-2,CASSETAPGLGGYTF,TGTGCCAGCAGTGAAACCGCCCCAGGACTGGGTGGCTACACCTTC
TRBV20-1,large,-,TRBJ2-5,CSAGWGAETQYF,TGCAGTGCTGGATGGGGGGCAGAGACCCAGTACTTC
TRBV2,medium-sized,-,TRBJ2-1,CASSEGLDPAYNEQFF,TGTGCCAGCAGTGAAGGGCTGGACCCCGCCTACAATGAGCAGTTCTTC
TRBV10-2,large,TRBD1,TRBJ2-5,CASRAGTGWQETQYF,TGCGCCAGCAGAGCCGGGACAGGGTGGCAAGAGACCCAGTACTTC
TRBV28,large,TRBD1,TRBJ2-5,CASSSGRGIGQETQYF,TGTGCCAGCAGTTCTGGCAGGGGGATAGGGCAAGAGACCCAGTACTTC
TRBV20-1,large,TRBD2,TRBJ2-3,CSASRAGGVDTQYF,TGCAGTGCTAGTCGAGCGGGAGGGGTAGATACGCAGTATTTT
TRBV27,hyperexpanded,TRBD2,TRBJ2-1,CASSLRRESNEQFF,TGTGCCAGCAGTTTGCGGCGGGAGAGTAATGAGCAGTTCTTC
TRBV18,large,-,TRBJ2-3,CASSVAGTDTQYF,TGTGCCAGCTCAGTTGCGGGCACAGATACGCAGTATTTT
TRBV29-1,medium-sized,-,TRBJ1-1,CGGEANTEAFF,TGCGGGGGTGAGGCGAACACTGAAGCTTTCTTT
TRBV20-1,large,-,TRBJ2-1,CSAMGGRDEQFF,TGCAGTGCTATGGGGGGGCGGGATGAGCAGTTCTTC
TRBV12-3/TRBV12-4,-,-,TRBJ1-1,CASSPNRHTEAFF,TGTGCCAGCAGCCCGAACAGGCACACTGAAGCTTTCTTT
TRBV20-1,large,TRBD2,TRBJ2-5,CSAPSQSSGRASFEETQYF,TGCAGTGCTCCTAGTCAATCTAGCGGGAGGGCGAGTTTCGAAGAGACCCAGTACTTC
TRBV20-1,hyperexpanded,-,TRBJ2-7,CSASNWAEEQYF,TGCAGTGCTTCCAACTGGGCGGAGGAGCAGTACTTC
TRBV3-1,large,-,TRBJ1-5,CASSLSGDQPQHF,TGTGCCAGCAGCCTCTCCGGCGATCAGCCCCAGCATTTT